This T cell receptor beta chain was sequenced for a study of CD8 T cells in Susac syndrome. Study-wide findings and caveats: As the study acknowledged, the number of individuals in its TCR sequencing and HLA analysis was relatively small.

TCR beta sequencing covered blood CD8+ and CD4+ T cells. Controls were healthy donors chosen to match patients in age and sex. Concerning this clonotype: Antigen unknown.

Random hexamers primed reverse transcription of 0.5 to 1 ug RNA. immunoSEQ multiplex PCR amplified TCR beta CDR3 across 54 Vbeta, 13 Jbeta. TCRdb reprocessed the immunoSEQ multiplex PCR reads via MiXCR and lists one record per CDR3 protein. The data hold roughly 80,000 distinct CDR3 sequences, with roughly 94% observed a single time. The specimen was CD8+ T cells from PBMCs. The TCR originated in a human donor in good health.

The CDR3 here is CSVDSTGTDTQYF. The CDR3 DNA reads as TGCAGCGTTGATTCGACAGGAACAGATACGCAGTATTTT. The V call is TRBV29-1, the J call TRBJ2-3; D is possibly TRBD1 (6 bases). V lost 3 bases, J lost 3 bases, and 10 bases lay in between. There are 13 residues in the CDR3. Germline V gene sequence: CDR1 SQVTM, CDR2 ANQGSEA.